These T cell receptor beta chains were read from a single sample in a study of PD-L1 blockade in urothelial cancer. Sequenced by immunoSEQ multiplex PCR; TCRdb stores in-frame clones only, minus some. Found here are about 47,000 clones, approximately 80% of them singletons; the top ten hold around 15%. This specimen was PBMCs, taken around atezolizumab (anti-PD-L1) treatment. These receptors all come from a man between 60 and 70 years old with urothelial cancer. Each CDR3 is given with its conserved first and last residue. Fields, in order: CDR3 protein, D gene, V gene, J gene. D genes are given only for firm matches.

CDR3: CASSPGQGGEQYF
D: TRBD1
V: TRBV18
J: TRBJ2-7

CDR3: CASRGDGDTEAFF
D: .
V: TRBV10-1
J: TRBJ1-1

CDR3: CASSPVLSGAGGNGYTF
D: .
V: TRBV5-1
J: TRBJ1-2

CDR3: CASSTRTASGYTF
D: .
V: TRBV6-1
J: TRBJ1-2

CDR3: CASSLGWTGALEAFF
D: TRBD1
V: TRBV7-2
J: TRBJ1-1

CDR3: CAGQTGLNTEAFF
D: .
V: TRBV2
J: TRBJ1-1

CDR3: CASRSQASGNTIYF
D: .
V: TRBV28
J: TRBJ1-3

CDR3: CASSAGLAVNEQFF
D: TRBD2
V: TRBV6-4
J: TRBJ2-1

CDR3: CACRGSSGNTIYF
D: .
V: TRBV2
J: TRBJ1-3

CDR3: CASSLAGGGAEGYTF
D: .
V: TRBV5-1
J: TRBJ1-2

CDR3: CASSTRARTDTQYF
D: .
V: TRBV7-8
J: TRBJ2-3

CDR3: CASSQDGRGTDTQYF
D: .
V: TRBV4-3
J: TRBJ2-3

CDR3: CASSPDTSSYNEQFF
D: .
V: TRBV5-1
J: TRBJ2-1